The rows below give T cell receptor beta chains drawn from one sample of a study of shared clonotypes between healthy human individuals. Sequenced by immunoSEQ multiplex PCR; TCRdb stores in-frame clones only, minus some. The sample lists fewer than 3 million clones, around 90% occurring once. Sequencing was done on a sample of naive CD4+ T cells from PBMCs. The receptors come from a man aged 18 to 29 in good health. Some clones in this sample may be carry-over from other donors' samples. CDR3s include the opening cysteine and the closing phenylalanine or tryptophan. A D gene is named only where the DNA matches it firmly. Size is omitted from some rows. Given values are once, few, many or a class for expanded clones.

>TRBJ2-3|TRBD2|TRBV6-1|once
CASSEGRTRGTDTQYF
TGTGCCAGCAGTGAAGGGAGGACTAGGGGCACAGATACGCAGTATTTT
>TRBJ2-2|TRBD2|TRBV28|.
CASSATSGRTGELFF
TGTGCCAGCAGCGCCACTAGCGGGAGAACCGGGGAGCTGTTTTTT
>TRBJ2-1|.|TRBV29-1|.
CSVPGWPLHSYNEQFF
TGCAGCGTTCCGGGGTGGCCGCTACACTCCTACAATGAGCAGTTCTTC
>TRBJ1-5|TRBD1|TRBV28|.
CASRRTRTGSQPQHF
TGTGCCAGCAGGAGGACCAGGACAGGGTCACAGCCCCAGCATTTT
>TRBJ2-2|.|TRBV5-1|.
CASSPEVTGELFF
TGCGCCAGCAGCCCTGAAGTCACCGGGGAGCTGTTTTTT
>TRBJ2-7|.|TRBV28|.
CASRRGGAWEQYF
TGTGCCAGCAGAAGAGGGGGGGCCTGGGAGCAGTACTTC
>TRBJ2-7|.|TRBV28|.
CASSPPGGMYEQYF
TGTGCCAGCAGTCCTCCCGGCGGAATGTACGAGCAGTACTTC
>TRBJ2-3|.|TRBV18|.
CATLFTVPSDTQYF
TGTGCCACCCTATTTACAGTCCCATCTGATACGCAGTATTTT
>TRBJ2-7|.|TRBV27|.
CASSQGRPHRDEQYF
TGTGCCAGCAGTCAGGGCCGCCCGCATCGGGACGAGCAGTACTTC
>TRBJ2-1|.|TRBV18|.
CASSPASGVGQGYNEQFF
TGTGCCAGCTCACCAGCTTCGGGGGTCGGTCAGGGGTACAATGAGCAGTTCTTC
>TRBJ1-2|.|TRBV4-1|.
CASSQVWQAHYGYTF
TGCGCCAGCAGCCAAGTATGGCAGGCCCACTATGGCTACACCTTC
>TRBJ2-7|.|TRBV5-5|once
CASSSLYEQYF
TGTGCCAGCAGCTCCCTATACGAGCAGTACTTC
>TRBJ2-2|.|TRBV19|once
CASSGRGPGTGELFF
TGTGCCAGTAGCGGCCGGGGCCCCGGCACCGGGGAGCTGTTTTTT
>TRBJ2-7|.|TRBV5-1|few
CASSLVGSSYEQYF
TGCGCCAGCAGCTTGGTCGGCAGCTCCTACGAGCAGTACTTC
>TRBJ2-1|.|TRBV28|few
CASSTRDTSYNEQFF
TGTGCCAGCAGTACCCGGGACACGAGCTACAATGAGCAGTTCTTC
>TRBJ1-2|.|TRBV7-8|.
CASSRGGENYGYTF
TGTGCCAGCAGCCGAGGGGGGGAGAACTATGGCTACACCTTC
>TRBJ2-3|TRBD2|TRBV27|.
CASSLLAGGLSTDTQYF
TGTGCCAGCAGTTTGCTAGCGGGAGGGCTTAGCACAGATACGCAGTATTTT
>TRBJ1-4|TRBD1|TRBV6-5|.
CASTPGQGNEKLFF
TGTGCCAGCACCCCGGGACAGGGTAATGAAAAACTGTTTTTT
>TRBJ2-3|.|TRBV6-5|.
CASSYGTTDTQYF
TGTGCCAGCAGTTACGGAACAACAGATACGCAGTATTTT
>TRBJ2-3|.|TRBV25-1|.
CASTGPSTDTQYF
TGTGCCAGCACCGGGCCAAGCACAGATACGCAGTATTTT
>TRBJ1-3|TRBD1|TRBV6-6|.
CATSGGLNSGNTIYF
TGTGCCACGTCAGGGGGATTAAACTCTGGAAACACCATATATTTT
>TRBJ1-1|.|TRBV4-3|once
CASSQGTGLGSWMNTEAFF
TGCGCCAGCAGCCAGGGAACGGGCCTAGGAAGCTGGATGAACACTGAAGCTTTCTTT
>TRBJ1-3|.|TRBV30|.
CAWSAHHIPGNTIYF
TGTGCCTGGAGTGCCCACCACATCCCTGGAAACACCATATATTTT
>TRBJ1-2|.|TRBV28|.
CASSSATSVGHLGYTF
TGTGCCAGCAGTTCCGCGACGTCGGTTGGGCATCTTGGCTACACCTTC
>TRBJ2-5|.|TRBV7-2|.
CASSLAGAGGETQYF
TGTGCCAGCAGCTTAGCTGGGGCGGGCGGGGAAACCCAGTACTTC
>TRBJ1-2|.|TRBV28|.
CASSFRVPGRNLANYGYTF
TGTGCCAGCAGTTTCCGGGTCCCTGGCAGGAACCTCGCTAACTATGGCTACACCTTC
>TRBJ2-2|.|TRBV9|.
CASSVTQGPGELFF
TGTGCCAGCAGCGTTACCCAGGGTCCCGGGGAGCTGTTTTTT